These T cell receptor beta chains were read from a single sample in a study of shared clonotypes between healthy human individuals. Here immunoSEQ multiplex PCR was the method, and the copy in TCRdb shows in-frame clones only, minus some. Here the sample spans millions of clones, roughly 94% being singletons. The sample comprised naive CD4+ T cells sorted from blood. These receptors came from a man younger than 35 in good health. The CDR3 runs from the conserved cysteine through the conserved F or W. D genes are given only for firm matches. A clone size is listed for some rows: how often the clone was seen (once, few, many), or a class if it is expanded.

D,V,size,J,CDR3,DNA
TRBD2,TRBV5-4,NA,TRBJ2-3,CASSPTSDYTDTQYF,TGTGCCAGCAGCCCCACTAGCGATTACACAGATACGCAGTATTTT
TRBD1,TRBV7-6,NA,TRBJ2-7,CASSPPGQGAGEQYF,TGTGCCAGCAGCCCCCCGGGGCAGGGGGCAGGCGAGCAGTACTTC
NA,TRBV5-4,NA,TRBJ1-6,CASSLVEGSYNSPLHF,TGTGCCAGCAGCTTGGTTGAGGGCTCCTATAATTCACCCCTCCACTTT
TRBD1,TRBV11-2,NA,TRBJ2-5,CASSLAGTGWETQYF,TGTGCCAGCAGCTTAGCGGGGACAGGGTGGGAGACCCAGTACTTC
NA,TRBV5-1,NA,TRBJ2-2,CASRRGANTGELFF,TGCGCCAGCAGAAGAGGGGCCAACACCGGGGAGCTGTTTTTT
NA,TRBV19,NA,TRBJ1-2,CASIGSTGGYTF,TGTGCCAGTATTGGGAGTACGGGGGGCTACACCTTC
NA,TRBV7-2,NA,TRBJ2-7,CASSFAKRGYEQYF,TGTGCCAGCAGCTTCGCCAAGAGAGGGTACGAGCAGTACTTC
NA,TRBV5-6,NA,TRBJ1-6,CASSSGPTKNSPLHF,TGTGCCAGCAGCTCGGGCCCGACGAAGAATTCACCCCTCCACTTT
NA,TRBV6-5,NA,TRBJ1-1,CASSYRGLQNTEAFF,TGTGCCAGCAGTTATAGGGGACTCCAGAACACTGAAGCTTTCTTT
NA,TRBV19,NA,TRBJ2-2,CASSVLGLNTGELFF,TGTGCCAGTAGTGTATTGGGACTGAACACCGGGGAGCTGTTTTTT
NA,TRBV2,NA,TRBJ2-3,CASSDGGLVTQYF,TGTGCCAGCAGTGATGGGGGGCTGGTTACGCAGTATTTT
TRBD1,TRBV11-2,NA,TRBJ2-7,CASSLQGASVYEQYF,TGTGCCAGCAGCTTACAGGGGGCGTCGGTCTACGAGCAGTACTTC
TRBD1,TRBV6-5,NA,TRBJ2-5,CASSIPGTGGETQYF,TGTGCCAGCAGTATCCCCGGGACAGGGGGAGAGACCCAGTACTTC
NA,TRBV30,NA,TRBJ2-2,CAWSPRPGEAGELFF,TGTGCCTGGAGTCCCCGGCCGGGGGAGGCCGGGGAGCTGTTTTTT
NA,TRBV5-1,once,TRBJ2-4,CASSPLVGAKNIQYF,TGCGCCAGCAGCCCCCTGGTTGGAGCCAAAAACATTCAGTACTTC
TRBD2,TRBV2,NA,TRBJ2-1,CASSDGGLAGVNEQFF,TGTGCCAGCAGTGATGGGGGGCTAGCGGGAGTCAATGAGCAGTTCTTC
NA,TRBV11-2,NA,TRBJ1-1,CASSFRVGPGTEAFF,TGTGCCAGCAGCTTTCGTGTGGGGCCGGGGACTGAAGCTTTCTTT
TRBD1,TRBV19,NA,TRBJ1-1,CASSQGQVNTEAFF,TGTGCCAGTAGCCAAGGACAGGTGAACACTGAAGCTTTCTTT
TRBD1,TRBV19,NA,TRBJ2-7,CASSKDRGRDEQYF,TGTGCCAGTAGTAAAGACAGGGGGCGCGACGAGCAGTACTTC
NA,TRBV18,NA,TRBJ2-4,CASSPQRAGKNIQYF,TGTGCCAGCTCACCTCAGCGGGCGGGCAAAAACATTCAGTACTTC
NA,TRBV2,NA,TRBJ2-7,CASSSTRNYEQYF,TGTGCCAGCAGCTCGACGAGGAACTACGAGCAGTACTTC
NA,TRBV6-6,NA,TRBJ1-6,CASRRDGNSPLHF,TGTGCCAGCAGGCGGGACGGTAATTCACCCCTCCACTTT
TRBD2,TRBV5-6,NA,TRBJ2-7,CASSLGPLGSGAYEQYF,TGTGCCAGCAGCTTGGGACCCCTGGGTAGCGGGGCTTACGAGCAGTACTTC
NA,TRBV9,few,TRBJ1-3,CASSVEGSSGNTIYF,TGTGCCAGCAGCGTAGAAGGCAGCTCTGGAAACACCATATATTTT
TRBD1,TRBV7-8,NA,TRBJ1-6,CASSLEGTGLSPLHF,TGTGCCAGCAGCTTAGAAGGGACAGGGCTATCACCCCTCCACTTT
TRBD1,TRBV5-1,NA,TRBJ1-1,CASSWRTGGRNTEAFF,TGCGCCAGCAGCTGGAGGACAGGGGGGCGGAACACTGAAGCTTTCTTT
NA,TRBV6-5,NA,TRBJ2-7,CASSPWSGTLQYF,TGTGCCAGCAGCCCCTGGTCCGGAACGTTGCAGTACTTC